These 11 T cell receptor beta chains were sequenced from one sample in a study of T-cell memory formation after mild COVID-19. TCRdb redid the calling of the 5' RACE reads with MiXCR, one entry per CDR3 protein. The repertoire holds 190,000 or so distinct CDR3 sequences, with about 11% as singletons. Sample: PBMCs or a T cell subset sorted from them (not recorded which). These receptors all stem from a man aged 18 to 30 who had mild COVID-19 (a few samples of this study predate the infection). Cell type and time point are not known.

The rearrangement links TRBV5-1 to TRBJ2-7, with 12 bases matching TRBD1. The CDR3 has 15 amino acids. J lost 4 bases, V lost 3 bases, and 5 bases had no gene match. Germline CDR1 SGHRS, CDR2 YFSETQ. CDR3 loop: CASSSPGQGAYEQYF. In DNA, the CDR3 is TGCGCCAGCAGCTCTCCGGGACAGGGGGCTTACGAGCAGTACTTC.

This clonotype was counted many times. The chain links TRBV20-1 to TRBJ2-1; 9 bases are a match to TRBD1. In germline, CDR1 is DFQATT, CDR2 SNEGSKA (reference sequence). This CDR3 spans 15 amino acids. J gave up 3 bases and V 3 bases, and 6 bases lay outside the gene matches. The CDR3 region is CSASGGQGIYNEQFF. CDR3 nucleotide sequence: TGCAGTGCTAGTGGGGGACAGGGTATCTACAATGAGCAGTTCTTC.

This clonotype was picked up a small number of times. The chain carries TRBV5-1 and TRBJ1-1; 9 bases line up with TRBD1. CDR3 size: 15 residues. V shed 4 bases and J 4 bases; nucleotides not matched to a gene: 8. CDR1 and CDR2 (germline): SGHRS, YFSETQ. The DNA for the CDR3 is TGCGCCAGCAGCCTGATACAGGGGGCCGGCACTGAAGCTTTCTTT. This codes for CASSLIQGAGTEAFF.

This clonotype showed up just a few times. V and J are TRBV7-6 and TRBJ2-2; a possible D gene is TRBD2 (5 bases). CDR3 length: 15 amino acids. V lost 5 bases, J lost 4 bases, and 14 bases lay in between. The germline V gene has CDR1 SGHVS and CDR2 FNYEAQ. CDR3 DNA: TGTGCCAGCAGCGTAAGGACCCGGGGCACCGGGGAGCTGTTTTTT. This gives the protein CASSVRTRGTGELFF.

This clonotype was observed many times. The V call is TRBV7-2, the J call TRBJ2-1, with 8 bases lining up with TRBD2. The CDR3 totals 16 residues. Germline CDR1 and CDR2: SGHTA and FQGNSA. V gave up 7 bases and J gave up 3 bases; unmatched junction bases: 11. As DNA, the CDR3 is TGTGCCAGCACCGACGGAGCGGGGGAACTCTACAATGAGCAGTTCTTC. Its protein is CASTDGAGELYNEQFF.

Only a few counts were recorded for this clonotype. This chain connects TRBV5-4 to TRBJ2-3, with 8 bases that match TRBD2. The CDR3 is 13 amino acids. Germline lookup yields CDR1 SGHNT and CDR2 YYREEE (reference sequence). V lost 6 bases, J lost 6 bases, and 6 bases stayed unmatched. CDR3 DNA sequence: TGTGCCAGCAAGAATAGCGGGGTGGATACGCAGTATTTT. This encodes CASKNSGVDTQYF.

There are many counts of this clonotype. This chain joins TRBV3-1 and TRBJ1-2, with D possibly matching TRBD1 (5 bases). V gave up 2 bases and J gave up 8 bases, with 18 bases separating them. The CDR3 runs 15 residues. Germline CDR1 LGHDT, CDR2 YNNKEL (reference sequence). The CDR3 reads CASSQSIQGIYGYTF. The CDR3 bases are TGTGCCAGCAGCCAAAGTATCCAGGGTATCTACGGCTACACCTTC. Variable domain in full (rest from reference TRBV3-1 and TRBJ1-2): DTAVSQTPKYLVTQMGNDKSIKCEQNLGHDTMYWYKQDSKKFLKIMFSYNNKELIINETVPNRFSPKSPDKAHLNLHINSLELGDSAVYFCASSQSIQGIYGYTFGSGTRLTVV.

This clonotype turned up a few times. V usage is TRBV19 and J usage is TRBJ2-2; TRBD2 matches 9 bases. The CDR3 totals 15 residues. J lost 5 bases, V lost 6 bases, and 7 bases had no gene match. Germline-derived CDR1 and CDR2 are LNHDA and SQIVND (reference sequence). CDR3 region: CASRVLAGKTGELFF. CDR3 DNA: TGTGCCAGTAGAGTGCTAGCGGGGAAAACCGGGGAGCTGTTTTTT.

The rearrangement links TRBV12-3 or TRBV12-4 to TRBJ1-5; possibly TRBD1 for D (6 bases). V lost 5 bases, J lost 6 bases, and 11 bases lay in between. The CDR3 spans 13 residues. CDR3 DNA sequence: TGTGCCAGCAGTGAACAGGGAGTTCAGCCCCAGCATTTT. It specifies CASSEQGVQPQHF.

There are a few counts of this clonotype. The chain is built from TRBV4-3 and TRBJ1-2, with 8 bases lining up with TRBD1. Looked up from germline, CDR1 is LGHNA and CDR2 is YSLEER. Unmatched junction bases numbered 6, after V lost 1 base and J lost 8 bases. This CDR3 has 14 amino acids. CDR3 in amino acids: CASSQVGTGGGYTF. The CDR3 nucleotides are TGCGCCAGCAGCCAAGTCGGAACAGGGGGAGGCTACACCTTC.

This clonotype was observed a few times. This sequence joins TRBV6-2 or TRBV6-3 and TRBJ2-7; D is undetermined. The CDR3 runs 13 residues. The V end was cut by 2 bases, the J end by 7 bases, with 12 bases between. Per the germline V gene, CDR1 is MNHEY and CDR2 is SVGEGT. The CDR3 here is CASSYVTLGEQYV. Here the CDR3 DNA reads TGTGCCAGCAGTTACGTGACATTGGGGGAGCAGTACGTC.